This paragraph covers one T cell receptor beta chain sequence. Its target is unknown. This entry comes from a study of Ad26.COV2.S vaccination and SARS-CoV-2 variants. Background on the study: Recipients of Ad26.COV2.S got it intramuscularly, once or twice 56 days apart.

Study-wide results and limits: People who got the vaccine had more spike-specific TCR breadth than people who got placebo. Once vaccination had occurred, spike-specific CD8+ and CD4+ T cell responses reportedly showed substantial breadth. The study found similar non-spike TCR breadth in vaccine and placebo recipients.

Treatment in this sample: 15 to 20 received Ad26.COV2.S at low or high dose, single or two shots; roughly 5 received placebo; per-sample allocation not given. At day 63 after the first vaccine or placebo injection, samples were drawn. Trimming cost V 5 bases and J 0 bases, with 13 bases left between them. Germline CDR1 and CDR2: LGHNA and YSLEER. This CDR3 region has 16 residues. Using immunoSEQ multiplex PCR, the repertoire was profiled, and TCRdb retains in-frame clones only, with some absent. The sample carries some 500,000 clones, approximately 89% recorded once. The material sequenced was peripheral blood, taken in a trial of Ad26.COV2.S vaccine versus placebo. This receptor was taken from a person aged 18 to 65 who received the Ad26.COV2.S COVID-19 vaccine or a placebo. The rearrangement links TRBV4-3 to TRBJ1-4; D gene uncertain. CDR3 amino acids: CASSKILGATNEKLFF. The CDR3, as DNA: TGCGCCAGCAGCAAAATACTAGGAGCAACTAATGAAAAACTGTTTTTT.